Listed here is a single T cell receptor beta chain. A much larger clone is a single base away; this may be a read error. The CDR3 does not close with the conserved phenylalanine or tryptophan, likely indicating a read error. This sample is part of a study of immune heterogeneity within non-small cell lung tumors. Across the whole study: In total, the tumors were 4 squamous cell carcinomas, roughly ten non-squamous carcinomas and 1 not otherwise specified.

TCR beta CDR3 regions came from multiplex PCR with 32 forward V and 13 reverse J primers. TCRdb redid the calling of the multiplex PCR reads with MiXCR, one entry per CDR3 protein. The table shows about 20,000 distinct CDR3 sequences, with about 25% occurring only once. Per sample, about 600 ng of bulk tumor genomic DNA was the template used. From each primary tumor, several far-apart biopsies were obtained during surgery. Those enrolled were patients newly diagnosed with untreated non-small cell lung cancer and undergoing curative surgery. Surgery with curative intent was being performed on the donors, who were newly diagnosed non-small cell lung cancer patients. Trimming took off 4 bases at V and 3 bases at J, with 13 bases between the two ends. Germline V gives CDR1 MNHEY, CDR2 SMNVEV (reference sequence). CDR3 length: 14 amino acids.

V usage is TRBV27 and J usage is TRBJ2-7, with a tentative D call TRBD2 (6 bases). The clonotype comes from a man between 40 and 49 years old with non-small cell lung cancer. The sample consisted of lung tumor tissue. CDR3 sequence: CASSSTGGYYEQYY. The CDR3 nucleotides read TGTGCCAGCAGTTCAACCGGGGGATACTACGAGCAGTACTAC.